Each of the 13 T cell receptor beta chains below was sequenced from the same sample in a study of regulatory T cells in long-lasting Graves disease. TCR beta libraries were built with iRepertoire HTBI primers and Arm-PCR of CDR3 regions. TCRdb analysed the multiplex PCR reads with MiXCR anew, one entry per CDR3 protein. The profile shows about 610,000 distinct CDR3 sequences, about 16% of them singletons. Time point specified: newly diagnosed GD, antithyroid drugs for less than 3 months. Generation of the TCR library employed RNA extracted from PBMCs. This sample also belongs to another study, concerning T cells in Graves' hyperthyroidism and ophthalmopathy.

The sample consisted of peripheral blood mononuclear cells (PBMCs), taken at new diagnosis, from a patient treated with antithyroid drugs. The receptors here all came from a man in his late teens or twenties with Graves disease.

The rearrangement links TRBV14 to TRBJ2-3; D is perhaps TRBD2 (6 bases). Trimming removed 3 bases at V and 10 bases at J, with 11 bases between. The CDR3 runs to 12 residues. The V gene's germline CDR1 is SGHDN and CDR2 FVKESK. CDR3: CASSQAGTAQYF. Here the CDR3 DNA reads TGTGCCAGCAGCCAGGCCGGGACTGCGCAGTATTTT. The entire variable domain, with the rest obtained from reference TRBV14 and TRBJ2-3, is as follows: EAGVTQFPSHSVIEKGQTVTLRCDPISGHDNLYWYRRVMGKEIKFLLHFVKESKQDESGMPNNRFLAERTGGTYSTLKVQPAELEDSGVYFCASSQAGTAQYFGPGTRLTVL.

The chain is built from TRBV9 and TRBJ2-6, with unresolved D. Germline CDR1 reads SGDLS; CDR2 reads YYNGEE. Trimming cost V 0 bases and J 4 bases, with 11 bases left between them. The CDR3 consists of 16 residues. The CDR3 is CASSVALGSGANVLTF. The CDR3 nucleotides read TGTGCCAGCAGCGTAGCTTTGGGATCCGGGGCCAACGTCCTGACTTTC.

In this sample, this clonotype turned up many times. This rearrangement joins TRBV2 to TRBJ2-1; D gene uncertain. The J call may be in error: the DNA end matches TRBJ2-5 better. The CDR3 loop spans 12 amino acids. CDR1 is SNHLY and CDR2 is FYNNEI in the germline V gene. The CDR3 DNA reads as TGTGCCAGCAAGGCTCTACAAGAGACCCAGTACTTC. Protein sequence: CASKALQETQYF.

In its sample, this clonotype was seen many times. The chain has TRBV7-9 and TRBJ2-1; 8 nucleotides line up with TRBD2. V was clipped by 1 base and J by 3 bases; unmatched bases: 5. The CDR3 sequence is 16 residues long. Germline V gene data show CDR1 as SEHNR and CDR2 as FQNEAQ (reference sequence). In DNA form, the CDR3 reads TGTGCCAGCAGCTTAGGGCCGGGAGGGTACTACAATGAGCAGTTCTTC. Translated: CASSLGPGGYYNEQFF.

This clonotype was detected ten times or more. V is TRBV28 and J is TRBJ2-5; D gene ambiguous. CDR1 is MDHEN and CDR2 is SYDVKM in the germline V gene. The V end lost 2 bases, the J end lost 4 bases, and 17 bases lay between the germline ends. CDR3 size: 16 residues. CDR3 loop: CASSLGSPLLGETQYF. The CDR3 bases are TGTGCCAGCAGTTTAGGTAGCCCACTATTAGGAGAGACCCAGTACTTC.

The chain has TRBV15 and TRBJ2-5, with a tentative D call TRBD2 (5 bases). CDR3 size: 14 residues. The germline gives CDR1 LNHNV, CDR2 YYDKDF (reference sequence). Trimming took off 0 bases at V and 4 bases at J, with 9 bases between the two ends. CDR3 sequence reads: CATSRDLAGETQYF. For the CDR3, the DNA is TGTGCCACCAGCAGAGATCTGGCGGGAGAGACCCAGTACTTC.

The table lists this clonotype with a few counts. The J gene is TRBJ1-2, the V gene TRBV27; 7 bases are shared with TRBD1. Germline lookup yields CDR1 MNHEY and CDR2 SMNVEV (reference sequence). Trimming at V came to 5 bases and at J to 5 bases, leaving 8 bases not matched to a gene. The CDR3 sequence is 14 residues long. The CDR3 loop is CASSRTGATYGYTF. DNA for the CDR3: TGTGCCAGCAGTCGGACAGGTGCGACTTATGGCTACACCTTC.

V usage is TRBV6-2 or TRBV6-3 and J usage is TRBJ1-5, with D perhaps matching TRBD1 (5 bases). Germline CDR1 is MNHEY and CDR2 is SVGEGT. V lost 2 bases and J 2 bases, leaving 13 bases between the germline ends. The CDR3 totals 16 residues. In DNA, the CDR3 is TGTGCCAGCAGTTACCTTTCCCAGGGAGGCAATCAGCCCCAGCATTTT. This gives the protein CASSYLSQGGNQPQHF.

This clonotype showed up just a few times. The chain couples TRBV19 to TRBJ2-1; TRBD2 aligns across 12 bases. The J segment lost 5 bases and the V segment lost 8 bases, leaving 16 bases of the junction unmatched. The CDR3 is made up of 18 amino acids. Germline V gene lookup returns CDR1 LNHDA and CDR2 SQIVND (reference sequence). CDR3 loop: CASSPFWLAGGIHNEQFF. CDR3 coding DNA: TGTGCCAGTTCCCCTTTCTGGCTAGCGGGAGGGATACACAATGAGCAGTTCTTC.

This clonotype was observed a handful of times. The gene calls are TRBV19 and TRBJ1-1; D is ambiguous. V lost 4 bases to trimming and J lost 4 bases, with 16 bases between them. CDR1 is LNHDA and CDR2 is SQIVND in the germline V gene (reference sequence). The CDR3 is made up of 15 amino acids. As DNA, the CDR3 is TGTGCCAGTAGTACCCTCTGGAGGGAGGTCACTGAAGCTTTCTTT. Protein product: CASSTLWREVTEAFF.

The table lists this clonotype with a few counts. The junction does not match germline at one end; this may be a read error. The chain uses TRBV7-9 and TRBJ1-4, with 9 bases aligning to TRBD1. Per the germline V gene, CDR1 is SEHNR and CDR2 is FQNEAQ (reference sequence). This CDR3 has 14 amino acids. The CDR3 loop reads CASSLGQGGEKLSF. For the CDR3, the DNA is TGTGCCAGCAGCTTGGGACAGGGTGGGGAAAAACTGTCTTTT.

The V gene is TRBV12-3 or TRBV12-4, the J gene TRBJ2-7; a weak D match, TRBD2 (6 bases). V lost 5 bases and J 7 bases, leaving 18 bases between the germline ends. The CDR3 spans 14 residues. This CDR3 reads CASSVGMAGTEQYF. Written as DNA, the CDR3 is TGTGCCAGCAGTGTCGGCATGGCGGGGACTGAGCAGTACTTC.

The CDR3 reads CASTEMARGELFF. The CDR3 DNA reads TGTGCCAGCACCGAGATGGCGCGGGGGGAGCTGTTTTTT. The genes are TRBV3-1 and TRBJ2-2; D is unclear. The CDR3 consists of 13 residues. V lost 7 bases and J 8 bases, leaving 14 bases between the germline ends. Germline loops: CDR1 LGHDT, CDR2 YNNKEL (reference sequence).